The clone carrying this T cell receptor (beta chain) was counted only a few times. Antigen unknown. TCRdb recomputed calls from the 5' RACE reads with MiXCR, one row per CDR3 protein. This table holds a few hundred thousand distinct CDR3 sequences, approximately 20% found once. This record comes from a study of CD8 T cells in ankylosing spondylitis. Findings of the study overall: About 8 highly homologous variants made up a TCR beta motif that seemed to typify ankylosing spondylitis blood.

V was clipped by 6 bases and J by 8 bases, with 14 bases between them. The CDR3 is 12 amino acids. The germline CDR1 and CDR2 sequences are SQVTM and ANQGSEA. The origin of this receptor is a male donor with ankylosing spondylitis. The rearrangement joins TRBV29-1 to TRBJ2-4; a weak D match, TRBD2 (6 bases). Material: blood, either unsorted or a sorted T cell fraction (not recorded which). The CDR3, as DNA: TGCAGCGTGAGGAGGGTCGGAGACATTCAGTACTTC. This sequence encodes CSVRRVGDIQYF.